The 10 T cell receptor beta chains below all came from one sample that was sequenced in a study of blood T cell repertoires in COVID-19. Data came from immunoSEQ multiplex PCR; TCRdb stores just in-frame clones and leaves some out. The sample records about 500,000 clones, roughly 90% being singletons. Sequencing input: PBMCs or T cells enriched from blood (not recorded which). Receptors were obtained from a young woman who had recovered from COVID-19.

This clone was seen once. The chain has TRBV5-1 and TRBJ1-2; 7 positions match TRBD1. Germline CDR1 is SGHRS and CDR2 is YFSETQ. This CDR3 has 12 residues. V gave up 3 bases and J gave up 6 bases; unmatched junction bases: 2. The CDR3 region has the DNA TGCGCCAGCAGCTCGACAGGGCATGGCTACACCTTC. This gives the protein CASSSTGHGYTF. Full variable domain (missing parts from reference TRBV5-1 and TRBJ1-2): KAGVTQTPRYLIKTRGQQVTLSCSPISGHRSVSWYQQTPGQGLQFLFEYFSETQRNKGNFPGRFSGRQFSNSRSEMNVSTLELGDSALYLCASSSTGHGYTFGSGTRLTVV.

This chain links TRBV5-1 with TRBJ1-3, with D hard to call. Germline CDR1 is SGHRS and CDR2 is YFSETQ. The CDR3 runs to 15 residues. Trimming cost V 4 bases and J 0 bases, with 11 bases left between them. DNA for the CDR3: TGCGCCAGCAGCCGATCAGGCGACTCTGGAAACACCATATATTTT. Translated, it gives CASSRSGDSGNTIYF.

The chain is built from TRBV7-2 and TRBJ2-3; D is possibly TRBD2 (5 bases). Per germline, CDR1 SGHTA and CDR2 FQGNSA. The CDR3 sequence is 15 residues long. Between the trimmed V and J ends, which lost 0 bases and 1 base, there was a span of 8 bases. CDR3 bases: TGTGCCAGCAGCTTAGCCGGTAGCGGCACAGATACGCAGTATTTT. Amino acids: CASSLAGSGTDTQYF.

The chain employs TRBV3-1 (or the pseudogene TRBV3-2) and TRBJ2-1, with 8 bases lining up with TRBD2. The CDR3 length is 14 residues. Germline V gives CDR1 LGHDT, CDR2 YNNKEL (reference sequence). V lost 4 bases and J lost 9; bases outside the gene matches: 8. CDR3 residues: CASSPVGTSSEQFF. In DNA form, the CDR3 reads TGTGCCAGCAGCCCCGTTGGGACTAGTAGTGAGCAGTTCTTC.

J is TRBJ1-1 and V is TRBV2; 7 bases line up with TRBD1. With V trimmed by 7 bases and J by 2 bases, 10 bases remained unmatched. The CDR3 spans 15 residues. Germline-derived CDR1 and CDR2 are SNHLY and FYNNEI. The CDR3 loop reads CASTVDRVVNTEAFF. CDR3 coding DNA: TGTGCCAGCACCGTCGACAGGGTAGTAAACACTGAAGCTTTCTTT.

The V call is TRBV4-1, the J call TRBJ1-4; D not certain. The V end was cut by 4 bases, the J end by 8 bases, with 11 bases between. The CDR3 is 13 residues long. Germline-derived CDR1 and CDR2 are MGHRA and YSYEKL. As DNA, the CDR3 is TGCGCCAGCAGCCTTACATTAAACGAAAAACTGTTTTTT. Translation gives CASSLTLNEKLFF.

This clone was observed a handful of times. This chain connects TRBV10-1 to TRBJ1-1; D call uncertain. The CDR3 runs to 16 residues. Trimming removed 0 bases from V and 4 bases from J, with 15 bases in between. Germline loops: CDR1 WNHNN, CDR2 SYGVQD (reference sequence). CDR3 amino acids: CASSESVASRVTEAFF. The CDR3 region has the DNA TGCGCCAGCAGTGAGTCGGTCGCCTCCCGAGTCACTGAAGCTTTCTTT.

The genes are TRBV30 and TRBJ2-5; 9 bases map to TRBD2. The ends lost 4 bases at V and 5 bases at J; junction bases unmatched: 5. Germline CDR1 reads GTSNPN; CDR2 reads SVGIG (reference sequence). The CDR3 consists of 13 residues. As DNA, the CDR3 is TGTGCCTGGACGCGGGGGGGCCGTGAGACCCAGTACTTC. It specifies CAWTRGGRETQYF. The full variable domain, rest sourced from reference TRBV30 and TRBJ2-5, is SQTIHQWPATLVQPVGSPLSLECTVEGTSNPNLYWYRQAAGRGLQLLFYSVGIGQISSEVPQNLSASRPQDRQFILSSKKLLLSDSGFYLCAWTRGGRETQYFGPGTRLLVL.

V gene TRBV30 combines with J gene TRBJ2-5; D gene uncertain. This CDR3 spans 13 amino acids. Trimming took off 1 base at V and 11 bases at J, with 17 bases between the two ends. Germline CDR1 and CDR2: GTSNPN and SVGIG (reference sequence). CDR3 loop: CAWSGGYYVPQYF. CDR3 bases: TGTGCCTGGAGTGGCGGATATTACGTTCCACAGTACTTC.

In its sample, this clone was seen once. The rearrangement links TRBV6-5 to TRBJ2-2; D gene uncertain. CDR3 length equals 10 residues. The germline CDR1 and CDR2 sequences are MNHEY and SVGAGI. Between the trimmed V and J ends, which lost 10 bases and 5 bases, there was a span of 5 bases. In DNA, the CDR3 is TGTGCCATTTTAACCGGGGAGCTGTTTTTT. Translating gives CAILTGELFF.